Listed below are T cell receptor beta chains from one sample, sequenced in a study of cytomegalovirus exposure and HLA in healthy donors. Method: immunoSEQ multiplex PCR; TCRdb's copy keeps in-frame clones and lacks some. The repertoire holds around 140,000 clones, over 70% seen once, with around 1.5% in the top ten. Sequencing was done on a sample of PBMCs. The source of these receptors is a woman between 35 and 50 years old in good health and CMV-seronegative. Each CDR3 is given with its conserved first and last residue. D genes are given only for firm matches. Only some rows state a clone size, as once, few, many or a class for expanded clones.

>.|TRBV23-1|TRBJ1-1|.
TGCGCCAGCCACCAGGGGACCACGACCACTGAAGCTTTCTTT
CASHQGTTTTEAFF
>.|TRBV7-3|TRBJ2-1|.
TGTGCCAGCAGCTTATCCTCCGCGGGGCTGAGGAATGAGCAGTTCTTC
CASSLSSAGLRNEQFF
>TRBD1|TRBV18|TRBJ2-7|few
TGTGCCAGCTCTTCGACAGGGGGCTACGAGCAGTACTTC
CASSSTGGYEQYF
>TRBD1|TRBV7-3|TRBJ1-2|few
TGTGCCAGCAGCTCTACAGGGGGACCTGGCTATGGCTACACCTTC
CASSSTGGPGYGYTF
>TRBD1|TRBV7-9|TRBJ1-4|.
TGTGCCAGCAGCTTAGCAGGGGGCCCTTTGGGTAATGAAAAACTGTTTTTT
CASSLAGGPLGNEKLFF
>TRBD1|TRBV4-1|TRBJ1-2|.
TGCGCCAGCAGCCAAGGACAGGGGAGTTTTGACTATGGCTACACCTTC
CASSQGQGSFDYGYTF
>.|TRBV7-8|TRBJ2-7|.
TGTGCCAGCAGCTTAGCAAACAGGGTGAGGGACGAGCAGTACTTC
CASSLANRVRDEQYF
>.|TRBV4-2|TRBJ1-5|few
TGTGCCAGCAGCCATTCCCCAGGAGGGTTTAGCAATCAGCCCCAGCATTTT
CASSHSPGGFSNQPQHF
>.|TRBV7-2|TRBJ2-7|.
TGTGCCAGCAGCTTATTTCAGGTCCCACCCTACGAGCAGTACTTC
CASSLFQVPPYEQYF
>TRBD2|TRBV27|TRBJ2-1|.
TGTGCCAGCAGTTTTTCTTTGTTAGCGGGGAGGGTGGCGTTCTTC
CASSFSLLAGRVAFF
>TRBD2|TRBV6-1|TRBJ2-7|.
TGTGCCAGCAGTGAATTAGCGGGGGGGCGTTTGGGACTCGAGCAGTACTTC
CASSELAGGRLGLEQYF
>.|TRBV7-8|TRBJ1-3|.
TGTGCCAGCAGCTACAGGGTATCTGGAAACACCATATATTTT
CASSYRVSGNTIYF
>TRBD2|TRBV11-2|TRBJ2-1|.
TGTGCCAGCAGACGGGGGGTCTCCTACAATGAGCAGTTCTTC
CASRRGVSYNEQFF
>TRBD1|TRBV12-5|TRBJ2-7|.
TGTGCTAGTGGTCCGGACAGGGGCTACCTCTACGAGCAGTACTTC
CASGPDRGYLYEQYF
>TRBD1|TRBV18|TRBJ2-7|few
TGTGCCAGCTCACCATCGACAGGGAGCCACTCCTACGAGCAGTACTTC
CASSPSTGSHSYEQYF
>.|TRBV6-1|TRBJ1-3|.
TGTGCCAGCAGTAAGACAGGCTCTGGAAACACCATATATTTT
CASSKTGSGNTIYF